This T cell receptor (beta chain) comes out of a study of CD8+ T cells in alopecia areata (dated by TCRdb to between 2017 and 2018). About the investigation overall: To study T cell clonal expansion in alopecia areata, the researchers applied high-throughput TCRbeta sequencing to both the C3H/HeJ mouse model and human patients. Human TCRbeta sequencing covered scalp tissue and sorted CD4+ and CD8+ peripheral blood T cells from patchy and totalis/universalis alopecia areata patients and healthy controls. Scalp clonality was compared among normal scalp (n=4), patchy alopecia areata scalp (n=8), and alopecia totalis/universalis scalp (n=8). RNA was obtained with the PAXgene miRNA kit for fixed scalp, the miRNeasy kit for PBMCs, and the RNeasy kit for mouse skin. TCRbeta CDR3 regions were amplified by immunoSEQ multiplex PCR with 35 Vbeta forward and 13 Jbeta reverse primers. Summary of the overall study and its limitations: TCR sequences shared between patients were less clear than in mice, possibly partly because of HLA diversity in the patient population. Scalp TCR repertoire analysis is complicated because resident alphabeta T cells in normal human skin are also sequenced, whereas mouse skin is dominated by gammadelta T cells. Lesional scalp, especially in alopecia totalis/universalis, showed higher clonality and more expanded CD8+ clones than normal scalp, suggesting antigenic drive.

Of note for this clone: It lacks a known antigen. Qualities for individual bases were not recorded, and no much larger clone is one base off.

The library relied on the immunoSEQ multiplex PCR assay. For TCR sequencing, RNA was extracted from every sample and reverse transcribed into cDNA to serve as template. SuperScript III was used to make first-strand cDNA, primed with a 2:1 mix of oligo-dT and random hexamers. Amplification bias was assessed with a synthetic immune receptor repertoire, and residual bias was removed computationally. In the paper's pipeline: Raw reads were preprocessed for error removal, and CDR3 was defined according to IMGT conventions as running from the conserved cysteine to phenylalanine. To get clonality, Shannon entropy was normalized by log2 of the number of productive unique TCRs and the result was subtracted from 1. Whether each scalp clone was CD4 or CD8 was inferred by checking scalp TCRbeta sequences against the CD4 and CD8 repertoires from sorted blood. TCRdb provides this immuneACCESS table in a form limited to in-frame rearrangements. Some clones are lacking; in checked studies, under half of them reflect an unresolved V gene, and why the rest are absent is not known. Clone size and V and J calls were adopted from that table, with D and trimming inferred from the DNA. Here the sample has about 23,000 clones; around 50% occur a single time. The leading ten clones occupy roughly a third of the sample.

Peripheral blood and lesional scalp punch biopsies were obtained from patients with alopecia areata. PBMCs were separated by density centrifugation and stained for CD3, CD4 and CD8, after which CD4+ and CD8+ T cells were sorted on a FACSAria. Alopecia areata patients who were not treated were recruited through a multicenter biomarker study. For roughly five biomarker-study patients, blood CD8+ T cells were further sorted into NKG2D-low and NKG2D-high fractions. Sequenced: NKG2D-high CD8+ T cells sorted from blood. The cell subset or site label, as the study defines it: sorted CD8+ NKG2D-high blood T cells. The clonotype comes from a human donor with alopecia areata.

The CDR3 protein: CSVGGGEGYEQYF. The bases are TGCAGCGTTGGTGGAGGGGAGGGTTACGAGCAGTACTTC. This chain joins TRBV29-1 to TRBJ2-7; 7 bases in the middle match TRBD2. At the junction V is shortened by 4 bases and J by 4 bases; bases outside the gene matches: 7. Per the germline V gene, SQVTM is the CDR1 and ANQGSEA is the CDR2. There are 13 amino acids in the CDR3, from cysteine to phenylalanine inclusive. Left in the record is the CDR3 DNA by itself, 39 bases read in frame from the first base.